This entry features one T cell receptor beta chain sequence. No cognate antigen has been identified for it. Per-base quality was not reported, and no clone a single base away is much larger than it. The data derive from a study of blood T cell repertoires in COVID-19 (dated by TCRdb to the early 2020s). For context, the study as a whole: The collaborator samples originated in the United States, Italy and Spain and spanned the acute and convalescent phases of COVID-19. The samples were drawn from two sources: the first 160 participants of the ongoing ImmuneRACE study, and 1,000 to 1,500 subjects contributed by 6 global collaborators. The prospective study material was composed of cDNA or gDNA derived from T cells, B-cell-depleted T cells, or PBMCs. Sample metadata almost always included a de-identified subject ID, COVID-19 status, age in years and sex. A freely available public database, intended as a resource for researchers studying the immune response to SARS-CoV-2, is where the repertoires were released. The dataset comprised deeply sampled blood TCRbeta repertoires from subjects exposed to, actively infected with, or recovered from COVID-19. Where available, HLA class I and class II types were taken from metadata supplied by the sample provider and were not determined by assay-based typing. Points the paper makes about the study in general: The quantity of clinical and demographic metadata differed by source and by participant and was supplied without curation.

Another Seattle source contributed samples from volunteer blood donors who had recovered from COVID-19. Collaborating institutions collected whole blood in K2EDTA tubes following their own protocols. For TCRbeta analysis, collaborator samples were shipped as frozen whole blood, as isolated PBMCs, or as DNA extracted from either sample type. Including cysteine and phenylalanine, the CDR3 has 16 amino acids. The entry retains the CDR3 DNA only, 48 bases that are in frame from base 1. Trimming takes 5 bases from V and 8 bases from J, and the germline ends sit 19 bases apart. Looking up the germline V gene yields CDR1 KGHSH and CDR2 LQKENI. The immunoSEQ Assay, a bias-controlled multiplex PCR, was used to amplify TCRbeta CDR3 regions from genomic DNA. As for the original processing: The number of nucleated cells in each sample was estimated by amplification of reference gene primers within the assay. To quantify the absolute abundance of each unique TCRbeta CDR3 rearrangement, sequence reads were collapsed and filtered. For each sample, productive Simpson clonality was calculated as the square root of Simpson's diversity index across productive rearrangements. Not all clones reach the TCRdb copy of this immuneACCESS table, which keeps in-frame sequences only. Checked studies attribute under half of the gap to unresolved V genes and leave the rest unexplained. The DNA gave D and trimming, while V, J and clone size come from that table. The table for this sample lists 200,000 to 250,000 clones; 80% to 90% of them were counted only once. The ten largest clonotypes hold roughly 6.2% of the sample.

Material for sequencing was peripheral blood. This receptor chain uses TRBV18 and TRBJ1-6, with a tentative D gene TRBD1 over 6 matching bases. This TCR derives from a man in his 60s who had recovered from COVID-19. The nucleotide sequence reads TGTGCCAGCTCATCGCAGGGGATTGGGTCCTATTCACCCCTCCACTTT. This translates into CASSSQGIGSYSPLHF.